These 18 T cell receptor beta chains came from one sample sequenced in a study of blood T cell repertoires in COVID-19 (dated by TCRdb to 2020 to 2022). The library came from the immunoSEQ multiplex PCR assay. Held by TCRdb, this immuneACCESS table contains in-frame sequences only and omits some clones. Under half of the omission traces to an unresolved V gene where checked; the cause of the rest is unknown. The sample table contains some 62,000 clones; only one count was recorded for approximately 88% of them. The top ten hold about 5% of the sample. The specimen was peripheral blood. These receptors all stem from a human donor in a cohort sampled during active COVID-19.

V usage is TRBV7-8 and J usage is TRBJ2-2; 11 bases are shared with TRBD2. V lost 3 bases to trimming and J lost 2 bases; unmatched junction nucleotides: 5. This CDR3 comprises 17 residues. CDR1 and CDR2 (germline): SGHVS, FQNEAQ. The CDR3: CASSLGGLAVNTGELFF. The CDR3 DNA is TGTGCCAGCAGCTTGGGGGGACTAGCGGTAAACACCGGGGAGCTGTTTTTT.

The V gene is TRBV19, the J gene TRBJ2-2; 7 nucleotides align to TRBD1. After removal of 9 bases from V and 2 bases from J, the junction contained 6 bases not matched to a gene. The CDR3 is 14 amino acids. CDR1 is LNHDA, CDR2 SQIVND, per germline (reference sequence). The DNA for the CDR3 is TGTGCCAGCAGGGGACAGATTAACACCGGGGAGCTGTTTTTT. It translates to CASRGQINTGELFF.

In its sample, this clone was seen a few times. The rearrangement uses TRBV4-1 and TRBJ1-6, with a tentative D call TRBD1 (6 bases). Germline loops: CDR1 MGHRA, CDR2 YSYEKL. The CDR3 sequence is 15 residues long. V was shortened by 3 bases and J by 6 bases, with 12 bases between the two germline ends. The CDR3 DNA is TGCGCCAGCAGCCAGCAGCGGGACATTAATTCACCCCTCCACTTT. This gives the protein CASSQQRDINSPLHF.

The J gene is TRBJ2-3, the V gene TRBV3-1 (or the pseudogene TRBV3-2); D is undetermined. V was cut by 5 bases and J by 6 bases, with 6 bases left in between. The CDR3 sequence is 11 residues long. Germline CDR1 is LGHDT and CDR2 is YNNKEL (reference sequence). CDR3: CASSLGDTQYF. CDR3 nucleotides: TGTGCCAGCAGCTTGGGCGATACGCAGTATTTT.

This clone occurred once. V and J are TRBV18 and TRBJ2-7; 9 bases map to TRBD1. J lost 11 bases, V lost 3 bases, and 8 bases had no gene match. The CDR3 sequence is 13 residues long. Germline CDR1 reads KGHSH; CDR2 reads LQKENI. Here the CDR3 DNA reads TGTGCCAGCTCACCTCGGGGACAGGGAGAGGAGTACTTC. Encoded protein: CASSPRGQGEEYF.

This clone was observed a single time. This chain links TRBV2 with TRBJ1-6; the match to TRBD1 covers 8 bases. V was pared by 6 bases and J by 6 bases, with 7 bases of the junction left unmatched. Germline loops: CDR1 SNHLY, CDR2 FYNNEI. CDR3 size: 15 residues. CDR3 DNA sequence: TGTGCCAGCAGGCGGACAGGGATTCGTAATTCACCCCTCCACTTT. Protein: CASRRTGIRNSPLHF.

CDR3 residues: CASSGRLAGGPGEQYF. In DNA, the CDR3 is TGTGCCAGCAGCGGCCGTCTAGCGGGAGGGCCTGGCGAGCAGTACTTC. V usage is TRBV11-2 and J usage is TRBJ2-7, with TRBD2 matching over 12 bases. The germline gives CDR1 SGHAT, CDR2 FQNNGV. The CDR3 extends over 16 amino acids. V lost 5 bases and J lost 6; bases outside the gene matches: 11.

The chain uses TRBV2 and TRBJ1-1; D is unclear. Germline CDR1 and CDR2: SNHLY and FYNNEI. The CDR3 covers 13 residues. V lost 10 bases to trimming and J lost 1 base, with 13 bases between them. The CDR3 DNA reads as TGTGCCACCTCTCAGGCGAGGAACACTGAAGCTTTCTTT. Its translation is CATSQARNTEAFF.

The chain couples TRBV29-1 to TRBJ2-3, with D uncertain. Germline CDR1 SQVTM, CDR2 ANQGSEA. This CDR3 is 12 amino acids long. Trimming shortened V by 4 bases and J by 4 bases, and 9 bases separated the two germline ends. CDR3 sequence: CSVGSLADTQYF. DNA of the CDR3: TGCAGCGTTGGAAGCCTAGCAGATACGCAGTATTTT.

The genes are TRBV19 and TRBJ2-3; 10 bases map to TRBD2. Unmatched junction bases numbered 8, after V lost 3 bases and J lost 5 bases. This CDR3 is 16 amino acids long. The germline gives CDR1 LNHDA, CDR2 SQIVND (reference sequence). CDR3 in DNA: TGTGCCAGTAGTATTAGGCTAGCGGGAGTTGGAGATACGCAGTATTTT. This translates into CASSIRLAGVGDTQYF.

The chain combines TRBV5-1 with TRBJ2-1; 8 bases map to TRBD2. Unmatched junction bases numbered 15, after V lost 4 bases and J lost 9 bases. The CDR3 extends over 16 amino acids. Germline V CDR1 and CDR2: SGHRS, YFSETQ. In nucleotides, the CDR3 is TGCGCCAGCAGCCGGGAGGGCGGATCGGGTGTCGGTGAGCAGTTCTTC. It yields the protein CASSREGGSGVGEQFF.

V gene TRBV5-1 combines with J gene TRBJ2-1; TRBD2 matches at 8 bases. The CDR3 has 16 residues. CDR1 is SGHRS and CDR2 is YFSETQ in the germline V gene. Unmatched junction bases numbered 11, after V lost 0 bases and J lost 9 bases. CDR3 in amino acids: CASSLGVTGGPGEQFF. The CDR3 nucleotides are TGCGCCAGCAGCTTGGGAGTAACGGGAGGGCCCGGTGAGCAGTTCTTC.

This chain links TRBV7-8 with TRBJ2-1; 7 nucleotides match TRBD2. V shed 5 bases, J shed 5 bases, and the junction held 6 bases outside the gene matches. CDR1 is SGHVS, CDR2 FQNEAQ, per germline. This CDR3 has 14 residues. The CDR3, as DNA: TGTGCCAGCAGCCCCGGGACTACCAACAATGAGCAGTTCTTC. Translated: CASSPGTTNNEQFF.

This clone is medium-sized in the sample. The gene calls are TRBV28 and TRBJ2-3; D gene uncertain. This CDR3 spans 15 amino acids. Germline assignment: CDR1 MDHEN and CDR2 SYDVKM. V gave up 7 bases and J gave up 1 base, with 15 bases separating them. For the CDR3, the DNA is TGTGCCAGCACTTCAAACATTATCCGCACAGATACGCAGTATTTT. This sequence encodes CASTSNIIRTDTQYF.

To note about this clone: This sample also contains other DNA sequences that code for the same CDR3. The chain joins TRBV10-3 to TRBJ2-7; 8 nucleotides match TRBD1. The germline V gene encodes CDR1 ENHRY and CDR2 SYGVKD. J lost 1 base, V lost 7 bases, and 6 bases had no gene match. The CDR3 has 14 amino acids. The CDR3 DNA is TGTGCCATCACTGAAGGACAGGGATCCTACGAGCAGTACTTC. Translating gives CAITEGQGSYEQYF.

CDR3 nucleotides: TGTGCCAGCAGCTTAGTGCAGGGGCTGGGCAATGAGCAGTTCTTC. Amino acid sequence: CASSLVQGLGNEQFF. This rearrangement joins TRBV7-2 to TRBJ2-1, with a tentative D call TRBD1 (6 bases). Germline V lookup: CDR1 SGHTA, CDR2 FQGNSA. CDR3 length equals 15 residues. The V and J ends lost 1 base and 6 bases respectively, with 13 bases between them.

The V gene is TRBV7-3, the J gene TRBJ2-2, with D possibly being TRBD2 (6 bases). This CDR3 has 16 residues. The germline CDR1 and CDR2 sequences are SGHTA and FQGTGA. V was cut by 4 bases and J by 1 base, with 13 bases left in between. The CDR3 DNA follows: TGTGCCAGCAGCTCATTAGCGGTGCTGAACACCGGGGAGCTGTTTTTT. Residues: CASSSLAVLNTGELFF.

This clone has a single count. The rearrangement joins TRBV4-1 to TRBJ1-3; a weak D match, TRBD1 (6 bases). Per germline, CDR1 MGHRA and CDR2 YSYEKL. The V end lost 3 bases, the J end lost 1 base, and 19 bases lay between the germline ends. The CDR3 is 18 residues long. The CDR3 region has the DNA TGCGCCAGCAGCCACGTATTAAGGGGGAGACAGTCTGGAAACACCATATATTTT. Its protein product is CASSHVLRGRQSGNTIYF.